This TCR beta chain was retrieved from a study of CXCR3-negative and CXCR3-positive naive CD8 T cells. Overall study results and limits: CXCR3-expressing naive cells carried TRB CDR3s more hydrophobic than those of CXCR3-negative naive cells.

The TRB libraries of cDNA were built by UMI-labeled 5' RACE. TCRdb reanalyzed the 5' RACE reads and collapses them to one entry per CDR3 protein, without DNA. The repertoire table contains around 50,000 distinct CDR3 sequences. A word on this clonotype: Antigen: not known.

The CDR3 extends over 13 amino acids. Germline loops: CDR1 LGHDT, CDR2 YNNKEL (reference sequence). The genes are TRBV3-1 and TRBJ2-1; TCRdb lists TRBD1, though no DNA is available to test this call. The sequenced material came from naive CXCR3+ CD8+ T cells from blood. Subset of the sample: CD45RO-CCR7+CD27+CD95- naive CD8+ T cells expressing CXCR3 (TNR3+). The TCR sequence derives from a human donor in good health. Some clones in this sample may be carry-over from other donors' samples. The CDR3 sequence is CASWGGQHNEQFF.